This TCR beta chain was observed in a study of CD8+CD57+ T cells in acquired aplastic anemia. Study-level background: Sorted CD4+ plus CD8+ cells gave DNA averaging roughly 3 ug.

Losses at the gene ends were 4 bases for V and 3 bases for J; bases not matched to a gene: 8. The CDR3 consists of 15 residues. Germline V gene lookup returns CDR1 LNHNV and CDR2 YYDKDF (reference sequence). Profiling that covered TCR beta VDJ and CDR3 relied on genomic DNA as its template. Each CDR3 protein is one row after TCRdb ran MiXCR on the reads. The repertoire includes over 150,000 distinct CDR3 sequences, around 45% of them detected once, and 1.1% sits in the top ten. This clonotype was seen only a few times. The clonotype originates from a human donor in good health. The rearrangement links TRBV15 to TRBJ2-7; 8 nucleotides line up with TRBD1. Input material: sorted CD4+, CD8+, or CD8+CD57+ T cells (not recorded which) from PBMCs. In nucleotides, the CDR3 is TGTGCCACCAGCAAGGGGACAGGTAAATACTACGAGCAGTACTTC. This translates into CATSKGTGKYYEQYF.